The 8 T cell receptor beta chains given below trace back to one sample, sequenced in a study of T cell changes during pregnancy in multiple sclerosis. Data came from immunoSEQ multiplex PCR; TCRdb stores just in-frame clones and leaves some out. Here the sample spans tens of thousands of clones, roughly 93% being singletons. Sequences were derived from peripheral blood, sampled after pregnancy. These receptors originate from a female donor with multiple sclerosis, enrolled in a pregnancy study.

CDR3 nucleotide sequence: TGTGCCAGCAGTTTCAACCCGACCGGGACAGGGGGTACTCCGCAGTACTTC. Its translation is CASSFNPTGTGGTPQYF. The chain employs TRBV27 and TRBJ2-7, with 11 nucleotides matching TRBD1. Germline V gene lookup returns CDR1 MNHEY and CDR2 SMNVEV (reference sequence). J was trimmed by 9 bases and V by 3 bases; bases with no gene match: 16. This CDR3 region has 17 residues.

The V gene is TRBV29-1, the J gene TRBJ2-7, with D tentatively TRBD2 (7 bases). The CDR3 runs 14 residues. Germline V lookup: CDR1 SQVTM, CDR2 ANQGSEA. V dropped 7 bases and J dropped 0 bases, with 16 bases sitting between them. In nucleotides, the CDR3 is TGCAGCGGGGGGGGCGGGGGCAGCTCCTACGAGCAGTACTTC. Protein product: CSGGGGGSSYEQYF.

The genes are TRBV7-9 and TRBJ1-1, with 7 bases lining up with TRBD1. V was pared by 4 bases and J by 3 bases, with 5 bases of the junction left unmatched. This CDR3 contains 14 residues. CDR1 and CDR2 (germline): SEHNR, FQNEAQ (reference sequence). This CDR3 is CASSSNTGDTEAFF. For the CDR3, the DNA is TGTGCCAGCAGCTCAAACACAGGGGACACTGAAGCTTTCTTT. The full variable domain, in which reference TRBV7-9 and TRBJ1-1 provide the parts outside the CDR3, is DTGVSQNPRHKITKRGQNVTFRCDPISEHNRLYWYRQTLGQGPEFLTYFQNEAQLEKSRLLSDRFSAERPKGSFSTLEIQRTEQGDSAMYLCASSSNTGDTEAFFGQGTRLTVV.

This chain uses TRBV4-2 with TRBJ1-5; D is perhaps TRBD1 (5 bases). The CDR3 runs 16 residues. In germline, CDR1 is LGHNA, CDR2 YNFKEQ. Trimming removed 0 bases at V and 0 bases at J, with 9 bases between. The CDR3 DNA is TGTGCCAGCAGCCAAGAAGCAGGGCTTAGCAATCAGCCCCAGCATTTT. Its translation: CASSQEAGLSNQPQHF.

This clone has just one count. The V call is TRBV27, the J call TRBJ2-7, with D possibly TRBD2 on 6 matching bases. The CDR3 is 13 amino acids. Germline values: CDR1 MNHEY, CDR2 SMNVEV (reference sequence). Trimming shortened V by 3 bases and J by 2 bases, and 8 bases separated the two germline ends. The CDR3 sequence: CASSLAGTYEQYF. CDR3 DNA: TGTGCCAGCAGTTTGGCGGGAACCTACGAGCAGTACTTC.

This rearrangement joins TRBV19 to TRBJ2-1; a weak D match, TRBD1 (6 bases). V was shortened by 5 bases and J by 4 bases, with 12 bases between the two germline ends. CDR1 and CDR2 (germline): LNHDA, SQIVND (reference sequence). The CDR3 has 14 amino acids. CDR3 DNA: TGTGCCAGTAGTCTGAGGACAGAATACAATGAGCAGTTCTTC. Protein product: CASSLRTEYNEQFF.

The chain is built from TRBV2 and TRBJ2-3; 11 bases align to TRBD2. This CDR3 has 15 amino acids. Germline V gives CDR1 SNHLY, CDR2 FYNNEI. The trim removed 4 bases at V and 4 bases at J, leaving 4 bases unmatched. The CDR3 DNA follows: TGTGCCAGCAGTGCGACTAGCGGGACTGCAGATACGCAGTATTTT. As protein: CASSATSGTADTQYF.

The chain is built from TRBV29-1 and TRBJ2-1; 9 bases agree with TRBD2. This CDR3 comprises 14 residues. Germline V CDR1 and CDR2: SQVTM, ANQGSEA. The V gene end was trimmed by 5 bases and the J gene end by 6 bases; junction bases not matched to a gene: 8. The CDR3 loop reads CSVSYSGRVNEQFF. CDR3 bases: TGCAGCGTTTCTTATAGCGGGAGAGTCAATGAGCAGTTCTTC.